The present T cell receptor beta chain was sequenced within a study of long-term antiretroviral therapy in people with HIV. The study's findings and limits: The study found narrower CDR3 length ranges in HIV repertoires than in controls. Whichever time point was examined, clones expanded before ART dominated the repertoire. Investigators report no available data on ART adherence, viral resistance or therapy changes.

People in the study who had HIV all got their treatment in the United States. Assay version v3.0 of immunoSEQ was used, and it was run at survey level. Only in-frame clones appear in the TCRdb table, and some are missing; sequencing was by immunoSEQ multiplex PCR. The repertoire holds over 35,000 clones, with 80% as singletons. The germline V gene encodes CDR1 SGHRS and CDR2 YFSETQ. The CDR3 is 14 residues long. Trimming stripped 0 bases from V and 2 bases from J, with 8 bases between. As for this clone: Its target is unknown.

This TCR came from a young man with HIV. This material consisted of unsorted PBMCs, taken 1.5 years after starting antiretroviral therapy. The V call is TRBV5-1, the J call TRBJ2-5; D uncertain. CDR3 DNA sequence: TGCGCCAGCAGCTTGGCCAAATCACAAGAGACCCAGTACTTC. It encodes CASSLAKSQETQYF.